This is a list of T cell receptor beta chains from one sample in a study of blood T cell repertoires in COVID-19. Only in-frame clones appear in the TCRdb table, and some are missing; sequencing was by immunoSEQ multiplex PCR. The sample consists of some 190,000 clones, approximately 73% of them appearing once. The source material was PBMCs or T cells enriched from blood (not recorded which). The receptors shown here come from a woman aged 50 to 60 with acute COVID-19. CDR3s include the opening cysteine and the closing phenylalanine or tryptophan. Each record gives: clone size, J gene, D gene, CDR3 length, V gene, CDR3 DNA, CDR3 protein. D genes are given only for firm matches. Clone size is given for some rows only: seen once, a few or many times, or a class if the clone is expanded.

NA,TRBJ1-5,NA,16,TRBV6-6,TGTGCCAGCAGTTCGCCCGGACAGCTGTCTGATCAGCCCCAGCATTTT,CASSSPGQLSDQPQHF
few,TRBJ2-1,TRBD2,16,TRBV7-3,TGTGCCAGCAGCTTCAAGGGGACTAGCGGGGTATATGAGCAGTTCTTC,CASSFKGTSGVYEQFF
NA,TRBJ1-2,NA,15,TRBV19,TGTGCCAGTAGTGACCCGGGACACGGCGTCGCAGGCTACACCTTC,CASSDPGHGVAGYTF
NA,TRBJ2-3,TRBD2,14,TRBV5-1,TGCGCCAGCAGTCTAGCGGGGGTTCGAGATACGCAGTATTTT,CASSLAGVRDTQYF
NA,TRBJ2-5,NA,15,TRBV29-1,TGCAGCGTTGAGGGGGGACAGTTCGACCAAGAGACCCAGTACTTC,CSVEGGQFDQETQYF
once,TRBJ2-3,NA,12,TRBV2,TGTGCCAGCAGTCCCCGTTTAGATACGCAGTATTTT,CASSPRLDTQYF
NA,TRBJ2-5,NA,13,TRBV7-9,TGTGCCAGCAGCTCGGGGATCCAAGAGACCCAGTACTTC,CASSSGIQETQYF
NA,TRBJ2-5,NA,13,TRBV19,TGTGCCAGTAGTATGTCGCAGGGAGAGACCCAGTACTTC,CASSMSQGETQYF
NA,TRBJ1-5,NA,13,TRBV3-1/TRBV3-2,TGTGCCAGCAGCCGGGTCAGAGGGCAGCCCCAGCATTTT,CASSRVRGQPQHF
few,TRBJ1-1,NA,13,TRBV6-5,TGTGCCAGCAGTTACTCGGGGAGTGGTGAAGCTTTCTTT,CASSYSGSGEAFF
NA,TRBJ2-6,NA,18,TRBV5-4,TGTGCCAGCAGCTCAGGTGGCAGTGGTGGCTCTGGGGCCAACGTCCTGACTTTC,CASSSGGSGGSGANVLTF
few,TRBJ1-3,TRBD1,14,TRBV2,TGTGCCAGCACCCAGGGGGGAACTGGAAACACCATATATTTT,CASTQGGTGNTIYF
few,TRBJ1-5,NA,15,TRBV5-5,TGTGCCAGCAGTCGGGGGGCGCCTGGCGATCAGCCCCAGCATTTT,CASSRGAPGDQPQHF
NA,TRBJ2-1,TRBD2,17,TRBV18,TGTGCCAGCTCACCAGTCAGGGAGGGTCTCTCCTACAATGAGCAGTTCTTC,CASSPVREGLSYNEQFF
NA,TRBJ2-2,TRBD2,16,TRBV4-2,TGTGCCAGCAGCCAGGCCACTAGCGCGAACACCGGGGAGCTGTTTTTT,CASSQATSANTGELFF
NA,TRBJ2-2,TRBD1,15,TRBV5-6,TGTGCCAGCACCTTTGGGGACAGCCACACCGGGGAGCTGTTTTTT,CASTFGDSHTGELFF
NA,TRBJ2-6,TRBD1,16,TRBV28,TGTGCCAGCAGAGGACAGGGCCCATCTGGGGCCAACGTCCTGACTTTC,CASRGQGPSGANVLTF
NA,TRBJ2-2,NA,15,TRBV4-1,TGCGCCAGCAGCCGATTCCCGGGCCCTCAGACAGGGCTGTTTTTT,CASSRFPGPQTGLFF
NA,TRBJ1-5,TRBD1,16,TRBV11-1,TGTGCCAGCAGCGCCGAAGGACAGGTTGGGCATCAGCCCCAGCATTTT,CASSAEGQVGHQPQHF
few,TRBJ2-2,NA,13,TRBV9,TGTGCCAGCGCGGGGGCCTACACCGGGGAGCTGTTTTTT,CASAGAYTGELFF
NA,TRBJ1-2,TRBD1,15,TRBV28,TGTGCCAGCAGTTATGAAACAGGGGGCGACTATGGCTACACCTTC,CASSYETGGDYGYTF
NA,TRBJ2-3,TRBD2,15,TRBV7-3,TGTGCCAGCAGCTCTCCAGCGGGGGGCACCCATACGCAGTATTTT,CASSSPAGGTHTQYF
NA,TRBJ1-5,TRBD1,20,TRBV6-1,TGTGCCAGCAGTGAAGAAAGAGGGACAGGGCCCCTTAATAGCAATCAGCCCCAGCATTTT,CASSEERGTGPLNSNQPQHF
NA,TRBJ2-3,NA,13,TRBV28,TGTGCCAGCAGTCCAGATTACACAGATACGCAGTATTTT,CASSPDYTDTQYF
NA,TRBJ1-2,NA,16,TRBV18,TGTGCCAGCTCACCAAGGATCCCAACAGGGTTCGATGGCTACACCTTC,CASSPRIPTGFDGYTF
NA,TRBJ2-6,TRBD1,16,TRBV3-1/TRBV3-2,TGTGCCAGCAGTCGGGACAGGGTGGCTGGGGCCAACGTCCTGACTTTC,CASSRDRVAGANVLTF
NA,TRBJ2-3,NA,13,TRBV12-3/TRBV12-4,TGTGCCAGCAGCCGCGGACAGTCAGATACGCAGTATTTT,CASSRGQSDTQYF
NA,TRBJ1-4,TRBD1,17,TRBV3-1/TRBV3-2,TGTGCCAGCAGCCCGGGACAGGGGGTTAAGGGGGGTGAAAAACTGTTTTTT,CASSPGQGVKGGEKLFF
NA,TRBJ2-5,NA,13,TRBV28,TGTGCCAGCAGTTTAGTCGGCGGGCAGACCCAGTACTTC,CASSLVGGQTQYF
NA,TRBJ2-5,TRBD1,14,TRBV2,TGTGCCAGCAGTGCAGACAGGGGGGAAGAGACCCAGTACTTC,CASSADRGEETQYF
NA,TRBJ2-5,TRBD2,15,TRBV4-1,TGCGCCAGCAGCCAACTAGCGGGGGGGCTCGAGACCCAGTACTTC,CASSQLAGGLETQYF
NA,TRBJ2-3,NA,15,TRBV5-5,TGTGCCAGCAGCGGCAGGGACTCTAGCACAGATACGCAGTATTTT,CASSGRDSSTDTQYF
NA,TRBJ2-1,NA,12,TRBV7-9,TGTGCCAGCAGCTTAGAATTAGATGAGCAGTTCTTC,CASSLELDEQFF
NA,TRBJ2-2,NA,14,TRBV4-3,TGCGCCAGCAGCCAAGCCGGGAACACCGGGGAGCTGTTTTTT,CASSQAGNTGELFF
NA,TRBJ2-2,NA,19,TRBV7-9,TGTGCCAGCAGCTCAGATATTAGGAGAGTCGTCCATTACACCGGGGAGCTGTTTTTT,CASSSDIRRVVHYTGELFF
NA,TRBJ1-2,TRBD1,15,TRBV30,TGTGCCTGGACCCCCGGACAGGGGGCGGGCTATGGCTACACCTTC,CAWTPGQGAGYGYTF
NA,TRBJ2-6,NA,18,TRBV19,TGTGCCAGTAGTATAGATCAGGCAGGTTACTCAGGGGCCAACGTCCTGACTTTC,CASSIDQAGYSGANVLTF
NA,TRBJ1-6,NA,15,TRBV5-1,TGCGCCAGCGTATTGGGGCCGACCGATAATTCACCCCTCCACTTT,CASVLGPTDNSPLHF
NA,TRBJ2-5,TRBD2,17,TRBV5-1,TGCGCCAGCAGCTTGGTGCCAGCGGGGGGTTTCCAAGAGACCCAGTACTTC,CASSLVPAGGFQETQYF
NA,TRBJ1-3,NA,15,TRBV2,TGTGCCAGCCTAGCACAGGGTGCCTCTGGAAACACCATATATTTT,CASLAQGASGNTIYF
few,TRBJ1-2,TRBD1,14,TRBV25-1,TGTGCCAGCAGTGTCCAGACAGGGTGGGATGGCTACACCTTC,CASSVQTGWDGYTF
NA,TRBJ1-1,NA,15,TRBV6-5,TGTGCCAGCAGTTACTCGCTTGTTGGGCGCCCTGAAGCTTTCTTT,CASSYSLVGRPEAFF
NA,TRBJ1-5,NA,13,TRBV7-9,TGTGCCAGCAGCTTGGGGGCCGGGCAGCCCCAGCATTTT,CASSLGAGQPQHF
NA,TRBJ1-2,TRBD1,15,TRBV3-1/TRBV3-2,TGTGCCAGCAGCCCCAACCCCCGGGACAGTTATGGCTACACCTTC,CASSPNPRDSYGYTF
once,TRBJ1-2,TRBD1,13,TRBV30,TGTGGTGGGGACAGGGGATTAAACTATGGCTACACCTTC,CGGDRGLNYGYTF
NA,TRBJ2-1,NA,12,TRBV28,TGTGCCAGCAGTTCCCCTTACAATGAGCAGTTCTTC,CASSSPYNEQFF
NA,TRBJ2-2,TRBD1,16,TRBV18,TGTGCCAGCTCACCGGGAACAGGGGGCGCAACCGGGGAGCTGTTTTTT,CASSPGTGGATGELFF
NA,TRBJ2-4,TRBD2,14,TRBV7-2,TGTGCCAGCAGCTTAGTCCCGCGGGGGGACATTCAGTACTTC,CASSLVPRGDIQYF
few,TRBJ2-2,NA,18,TRBV25-1,TGTGCCAGCAGTGGAGCTATAGTCAGGGGTTCGCCCACCGGGGAGCTGTTTTTT,CASSGAIVRGSPTGELFF
NA,TRBJ1-1,NA,12,TRBV7-9,TGTGCCAGCAGACCTACAGGGTTAGAAGCTTTCTTT,CASRPTGLEAFF
NA,TRBJ2-5,NA,11,TRBV12-3/TRBV12-4,TGTGCCAGCAGTCGCCAGGAGACCCAGTACTTC,CASSRQETQYF
NA,TRBJ1-1,NA,13,TRBV7-2,TGTGCCAGCAGTCCCGAATCGAGGACTGAAGCTTTCTTT,CASSPESRTEAFF
NA,TRBJ1-1,TRBD1,18,TRBV19,TGTGCCAGTAGTATCCCAACCCGAGGCAGGACAGGGGATACTGAAGCTTTCTTT,CASSIPTRGRTGDTEAFF
NA,TRBJ1-2,TRBD1,14,TRBV6-6,TGTGCCAGCGGAGACGGCAGGGGGAACCATGGCTACACCTTC,CASGDGRGNHGYTF